These 25 T cell receptor beta chains were sequenced from one sample in a study of OX40 agonist ivuxolimab in advanced cancers. The table came from immunoSEQ multiplex PCR; TCRdb's copy has only in-frame clones and leaves some out. The sample lists 45,000 or so clones, approximately 80% seen once, with about 2% in the top ten. The source material was CD4+ or CD8+ T cells sorted from blood, sampled in a trial of the OX40 agonist ivuxolimab. Receptors originate from an adult with an advanced solid tumor such as melanoma, head and neck, liver or kidney cancer.

This clone was picked up one time. J is TRBJ2-7 and V is TRBV5-5; the match to TRBD2 covers 10 bases. The V segment lost 8 bases and the J segment 3 bases; nucleotides outside the gene matches: 11. Germline values: CDR1 SGHKS, CDR2 YYEKEE (reference sequence). The CDR3 sequence is 15 residues long. The CDR3 reads CASSPPGLAVYEQYF. The DNA for the CDR3 is TGTGCCAGTAGCCCCCCCGGACTAGCGGTCTACGAGCAGTACTTC.

This chain uses TRBV28 with TRBJ1-1; D unresolved. The germline V gene has CDR1 MDHEN and CDR2 SYDVKM. V lost 11 bases to trimming and J lost 3 bases, with 13 bases between them. The CDR3 length is 12 residues. The CDR3 here is CAAAVGYTEAFF. The CDR3 bases are TGTGCCGCTGCGGTTGGCTACACTGAAGCTTTCTTT.

The V gene is TRBV30, the J gene TRBJ1-4; D may be TRBD1 (6 bases). The germline V gene encodes CDR1 GTSNPN and CDR2 SVGIG (reference sequence). Trimming took 2 bases from V and 5 from J, leaving 15 bases between them. CDR3 length: 15 residues. In DNA form, the CDR3 reads TGTGCCTGGAGTACCTCGGACAGAGTAAATGAAAAACTGTTTTTT. Amino acid sequence: CAWSTSDRVNEKLFF.

The chain has TRBV28 and TRBJ2-7, with D hard to call. Trimming removed 10 bases at V and 4 bases at J, with 17 bases between. The CDR3 extends over 13 amino acids. Germline-derived CDR1 and CDR2 are MDHEN and SYDVKM. Written as DNA, the CDR3 is TGTGCCAACCTCCGGGCAGAACCATACGAGCAGTACTTC. Protein product: CANLRAEPYEQYF.

The chain carries TRBV5-6 and TRBJ2-5; D is unclear. CDR3 length: 11 amino acids. CDR1 and CDR2 from the germline V gene are SGHDT and YYEEEE. V lost 0 bases and J lost 3, with 0 bases in between. DNA for the CDR3: TGTGCCAGCAGCTTGGAAGAGACCCAGTACTTC. Translated, it gives CASSLEETQYF. The full variable domain, completed using reference TRBV5-6 and TRBJ2-5, is DAGVTQSPTHLIKTRGQQVTLRCSPKSGHDTVSWYQQALGQGPQFIFQYYEEEERQRGNFPDRFSGHQFPNYSSELNVNALLLGDSALYLCASSLEETQYFGPGTRLLVL.

The chain couples TRBV12-2 to TRBJ1-1. TRBV12-2 is listed as a pseudogene. The CDR3 runs 13 residues. Written as DNA, the CDR3 is TGTGCAAGTCGCTTAACGGTGAACACTGAAGCTTTCTTT. Translated, it gives CASRLTVNTEAFF.

As regards this clone: An end of the junction does not agree with germline; a read error may underlie this. This chain joins TRBV6-5 and TRBJ1-2; tentatively, D is TRBD1 (5 bases). CDR1 MNHEY and CDR2 SVGAGI come from the germline V gene. The CDR3 length is 15 residues. The CDR3 region has the DNA TGTGCCAGCCGTTACCCTTGGGGGAGGGACTATGGCTACACCTTC. It codes for CASRYPWGRDYGYTF.

This chain joins TRBV27 and TRBJ1-5; 7 bases match TRBD1. This CDR3 comprises 14 residues. The germline V gene encodes CDR1 MNHEY and CDR2 SMNVEV (reference sequence). Trimming took 6 bases from V and 6 from J; bases not matched to a gene: 8. As DNA, the CDR3 is TGTGCCAGCAGATCAGGGGGAATGGGTCAGCCCCAGCATTTT. This codes for CASRSGGMGQPQHF.

The chain is built from TRBV27 and TRBJ2-3; possible D gene TRBD1, 5 bases. The CDR3 covers 13 residues. Trimming left V 5 bases short and J 5 bases short, with 11 bases between. CDR1 and CDR2 (germline): MNHEY, SMNVEV (reference sequence). The CDR3: CASSTDSLDTQYF. CDR3 sequence (DNA): TGTGCCAGCAGTACTGACAGTCTAGATACGCAGTATTTT.

V gene TRBV5-1 combines with J gene TRBJ1-5; perhaps TRBD1 as D (5 bases). CDR3 size: 15 residues. Trimming took 2 bases from V and 5 from J, leaving 14 bases between them. Per the germline V gene, CDR1 is SGHRS and CDR2 is YFSETQ. For the CDR3, the DNA is TGCGCCAGCAGCTTTTTAGGAGGGACGGATCAGCCCCAGCATTTT. Translating gives CASSFLGGTDQPQHF.

This clone was observed a few times. V is TRBV7-3 and J is TRBJ2-7; the D gene is possibly TRBD1 (7 bases). V was shortened by 2 bases and J by 2 bases, with 16 bases between the two germline ends. This CDR3 is built from 16 residues. The germline V gene has CDR1 SGHTA and CDR2 FQGTGA. CDR3 bases: TGTGCCAGCAGCTTACACCAGACCAGGGGGGCCTACGAGCAGTACTTC. Protein: CASSLHQTRGAYEQYF.

This clone was detected only a few times. V usage is TRBV4-2 and J usage is TRBJ2-7, with 8 bases aligning to TRBD1. J was trimmed by 2 bases and V by 0 bases; bases with no gene match: 6. The CDR3 has 16 residues. Germline CDR1 and CDR2: LGHNA and YNFKEQ. The DNA of the CDR3 is TGTGCCAGCAGCCAAGATCAGGGGGCAGGGGCCTACGAGCAGTACTTC. Amino acid sequence: CASSQDQGAGAYEQYF.

This sequence joins TRBV18 and TRBJ2-3, with a weak D call TRBD1 (6 bases). This CDR3 spans 16 amino acids. CDR1 is KGHSH, CDR2 LQKENI, per germline. V shed 0 bases and J shed 3 bases, with 13 bases lying between them. CDR3 in amino acids: CASSPPSGGLTDTQYF. As DNA, the CDR3 is TGTGCCAGCTCACCACCGTCTGGGGGCCTTACAGATACGCAGTATTTT.

In DNA form, the CDR3 reads TGTGCCAGCAGTTACTCCTATTCTTTGGACACTGAAGCTTTCTTT. Translating gives CASSYSYSLDTEAFF. The chain is built from TRBV6-5 and TRBJ1-1, with D unresolved. V lost 0 bases, J lost 3 bases, and 11 bases lay in between. The germline CDR1 and CDR2 sequences are MNHEY and SVGAGI. The CDR3 consists of 15 residues.

This clone was observed once. This chain connects TRBV18 to TRBJ1-1, with TRBD1 matching over 7 bases. Losses at the gene ends were 4 bases for V and 0 bases for J; bases not matched to a gene: 5. Germline V lookup: CDR1 KGHSH, CDR2 LQKENI. CDR3 length: 15 residues. Written as DNA, the CDR3 is TGTGCCAGCTCACGGGGGACAGACTTGAACACTGAAGCTTTCTTT. Its protein is CASSRGTDLNTEAFF.

This clone was seen only once. V is TRBV20-1 and J is TRBJ1-2, with D unclear. Per germline, CDR1 DFQATT and CDR2 SNEGSKA (reference sequence). There are 11 residues in the CDR3. The V end was cut by 5 bases, the J end by 4 bases, with 8 bases between. The CDR3 region has the DNA TGCAGTGCTCCTGACGGCTATGGCTACACCTTC. This codes for CSAPDGYGYTF.

This clone has just a few counts. The chain is built from TRBV10-1 and TRBJ2-7; D not certain. Germline assignment: CDR1 WNHNN and CDR2 SYGVQD (reference sequence). The CDR3 extends over 12 amino acids. V gave up 2 bases and J gave up 4 bases, with 6 bases separating them. The chain's CDR3 is CASSEVGYEQYF. CDR3 nucleotides: TGCGCCAGCAGTGAGGTGGGATACGAGCAGTACTTC.

This chain connects TRBV27 to TRBJ2-3; the match to TRBD2 covers 12 bases. Looked up from germline, CDR1 is MNHEY and CDR2 is SMNVEV (reference sequence). The J segment lost 3 bases and the V segment lost 2 bases, leaving 9 bases of the junction unmatched. The CDR3 runs to 18 residues. This CDR3 reads CASSLVVLAGGITDTQYF. CDR3 nucleotides: TGTGCCAGCAGTTTAGTGGTCCTAGCGGGAGGGATTACAGATACGCAGTATTTT.

This sequence joins TRBV27 and TRBJ2-3; 7 positions agree with TRBD2. Germline V gene sequence: CDR1 MNHEY, CDR2 SMNVEV (reference sequence). CDR3 size: 14 residues. Trimming took 3 bases from V and 6 from J; bases not matched to a gene: 6. The CDR3 is CASSFWTSLDTQYF. The CDR3 nucleotides read TGTGCCAGCAGTTTTTGGACTAGTTTGGATACGCAGTATTTT.

The CDR3 protein is CASSTRGRPDTQYF. The DNA of the CDR3 is TGTGCCAGCAGTACCAGGGGTCGGCCAGATACGCAGTATTTT. The chain is built from TRBV27 and TRBJ2-3; TRBD1 is a possible D gene (6 bases). This CDR3 contains 14 residues. Germline V gene sequence: CDR1 MNHEY, CDR2 SMNVEV (reference sequence). Trimming took 5 bases from V and 4 from J, leaving 13 bases between them.

The rearrangement uses TRBV6-1 and TRBJ2-7; tentative D call: TRBD2 (5 bases). The ends were cut back, 2 bases at V and 3 bases at J, with 5 bases in the middle. CDR3 size: 12 residues. Germline V CDR1 and CDR2: MNHNS, SASEGT. Here the CDR3 reads CASSERGYEQYF. The DNA for the CDR3 is TGTGCCAGCAGTGAACGGGGCTACGAGCAGTACTTC.

This sequence joins TRBV6-5 and TRBJ2-1; either TRBD1 or TRBD2 may fit D (5 bases each). The CDR3 totals 15 residues. The V gene's germline CDR1 is MNHEY and CDR2 SVGAGI. Trimming removed 2 bases at V and 3 bases at J, with 11 bases between. CDR3 nucleotide sequence: TGTGCCAGCAGTTACGAGGGGAGACTCTACAATGAGCAGTTCTTC. Amino acid sequence: CASSYEGRLYNEQFF.

In its sample, this clone was seen once. The CDR3 bases are TGTGCCTGGATTGGAGGGGGCTACACTGAAGCTTTCTTT. Protein sequence: CAWIGGGYTEAFF. The chain joins TRBV30 to TRBJ1-1, with 7 bases aligning to TRBD1. The CDR3 totals 13 residues. V lost 4 bases to trimming and J lost 3 bases; unmatched junction nucleotides: 5. The germline V gene encodes CDR1 GTSNPN and CDR2 SVGIG (reference sequence).

The gene calls are TRBV23-1 and TRBJ1-2; 7 nucleotides agree with TRBD1. TRBV23-1 is labeled an ORF, and its function is uncertain. There are 13 residues in the CDR3. The trim removed 8 bases at V and 3 bases at J, leaving 6 bases unmatched. CDR3 DNA sequence: TGCGCCAGCGCTACAGGGGAGGACTATGGCTACACCTTC. This encodes CASATGEDYGYTF.

V gene TRBV18 combines with J gene TRBJ2-7, with 10 bases that match TRBD1. J lost 5 bases, V lost 4 bases, and 5 bases had no gene match. The CDR3 sequence is 14 residues long. Germline loops: CDR1 KGHSH, CDR2 LQKENI. DNA of the CDR3: TGTGCCAGCTCACGGACAGGGGGGGTGGACGAGCAGTACTTC. As protein: CASSRTGGVDEQYF.